This entry describes one T cell receptor beta chain. The target of this receptor is not known. No quality values exist for individual bases; no much larger clone is one base distant. This sample was included in a study of blood T cell repertoires in COVID-19 (dated by TCRdb to the early 2020s). Regarding the study in general: Samples covering the acute and convalescent phases of COVID-19 were provided by collaborators in the United States, Italy and Spain. The prospective study material was composed of cDNA or gDNA derived from T cells, B-cell-depleted T cells, or PBMCs. The dataset comprised deeply sampled blood TCRbeta repertoires from subjects exposed to, actively infected with, or recovered from COVID-19. The repertoires were released in a freely available public database intended as a resource for research on the immune response to SARS-CoV-2. The samples were drawn from two sources: the first 160 participants of the ongoing ImmuneRACE study, and 1,200 or so subjects contributed by 6 global collaborators. A de-identified subject ID, COVID-19 status, age in years and sex were almost always included in the sample metadata. HLA class I and class II types, where available, came from metadata supplied by the sample provider rather than from assay-based typing.

Its CDR3 holds 16 amino acids, cysteine through phenylalanine. Only the CDR3 part of the read is kept: 48 bases, read in frame from the first base. According to the germline V gene (reference sequence), CDR1 reads LNHDA and CDR2 reads SQIVND. Trimming at the junction amounts to 3 bases on V and 1 base on J, and the germline ends lie 14 bases apart. In Seattle, one collaborating source enrolled patients while the infection was active and tracked those patients longitudinally over the course of disease. Whole blood was collected in K2EDTA tubes by collaborating institutions according to the institutions' own protocols. For TCRbeta analysis, collaborators shipped samples in one of three forms: frozen whole blood, isolated PBMCs, or DNA extracted from either of those sample types. General study outcomes and caveats: The amount of clinical and demographic metadata varied by source and participant and was provided uncurated.

TCRbeta CDR3 regions were amplified from genomic DNA using the immunoSEQ Assay, a bias-controlled multiplex PCR. The original methods were these. The number of nucleated cells in each sample was estimated by amplification of reference gene primers within the assay. Sequence reads were collapsed and filtered to measure the absolute abundance of every unique TCRbeta CDR3 rearrangement. Productive Simpson clonality was computed per sample as the square root of Simpson's diversity index over productive rearrangements. As stored in TCRdb, this immuneACCESS dataset retains in-frame rearrangements with V and J assigned. A fraction of the clones does not appear; measured against another copy, unresolved V genes explain less than half of the discrepancy, and the remainder lacks a known reason. Clone size and the V and J calls come from that table; the DNA yielded D and trimming. In all, the sample holds 250,000 to 300,000 clones, and 80% to 90% of those were seen once. The ten largest clones represent approximately 10% of the sample.

The chain couples TRBV19 to TRBJ2-3; TRBD1 could be the D gene, as 6 bases match. Sequencing was done on a sample of peripheral blood. The TCR comes from a woman aged 65 to 85 with COVID-19, enrolled during active disease. The CDR3 protein: CASSIGWGPGTDTQYF. In nucleotide form, the sequence is TGTGCCAGTAGTATCGGGTGGGGGCCAGGCACAGATACGCAGTATTTT.